The 23 T cell receptor beta chains below all came from one sample that was sequenced in a study of vaccination and CD4 T cells after COVID-19. Treatment meaning: roughly 10-day PBMC culture with coronavirus spike peptide pools or control peptides (ViraFEST assay). Cultured CD4+ T-cell DNA underwent Oncomine TCR Beta short-read sequencing. TCRdb reprocessed the PCR reads with MiXCR, giving one entry per CDR3 protein. The sample yields roughly 12,000 distinct CDR3 sequences, 30% to 35% seen once. Antigens for these TCRs are unknown. This sample comprised CD4+ T cells from blood, cultured in vitro, obtained before SARS-CoV-2 vaccination. These receptors were taken from a human donor who received a COVID-19 vaccine.

V gene TRBV7-9 combines with J gene TRBJ1-1; a possible D gene is TRBD1 (5 bases). Trimming left V 5 bases short and J 1 base short, with 20 bases between. This CDR3 has 17 amino acids. Germline values: CDR1 SEHNR, CDR2 FQNEAQ (reference sequence). The CDR3 sequence is CASSGIKTGGTNTEAFF. The DNA for the CDR3 is TGTGCCAGCAGCGGAATAAAAACGGGGGGAACGAACACTGAAGCTTTCTTT.

By share of the sample, this clonotype is medium-sized. The genes are TRBV6-1 and TRBJ1-2, with TRBD1 as a possible D gene (5 bases). Germline CDR1 reads MNHNS; CDR2 reads SASEGT. Trimming took off 6 bases at V and 4 bases at J, with 18 bases between the two ends. The CDR3 is 15 amino acids. The CDR3 DNA is TGTGCCAGCAGCCTCGGAGGGGCCAAACTCTATGGCTACACCTTC. Encoded protein: CASSLGGAKLYGYTF.

The chain combines TRBV5-1 with TRBJ2-4; D possibly corresponds to TRBD2 (5 bases). Germline V CDR1 and CDR2: SGHRS, YFSETQ. The CDR3 loop spans 15 amino acids. The V end lost 0 bases, the J end lost 0 bases, and 7 bases lay between the germline ends. The CDR3 loop is CASSLGGIAKNIQYF. The DNA of the CDR3 is TGCGCCAGCAGCTTGGGAGGGATAGCCAAAAACATTCAGTACTTC.

The chain uses TRBV15 and TRBJ2-7; 13 nucleotides align to TRBD2. The CDR3 runs 15 residues. The V gene's germline CDR1 is LNHNV and CDR2 YYDKDF (reference sequence). J gave up 0 bases and V 5 bases, and 1 base lay outside the gene matches. The CDR3 reads CATSWTSGGSYEQYF. For the CDR3, the DNA is TGTGCCACCAGCTGGACTAGCGGGGGCTCCTACGAGCAGTACTTC. Filled out from reference TRBV15 and TRBJ2-7, the complete variable domain reads DAMVIQNPRYQVTQFGKPVTLSCSQTLNHNVMYWYQQKSSQAPKLLFHYYDKDFNNEADTPDNFQSRRPNTSFCFLDIRSPGLGDTAMYLCATSWTSGGSYEQYFGPGTRLTVT.

This clonotype was counted a few times. The chain carries TRBV6-1 and TRBJ1-6, with D unclear. The CDR3 consists of 16 residues. V was shortened by 4 bases and J by 6 bases, with 16 bases between the two germline ends. Per germline, CDR1 MNHNS and CDR2 SASEGT. CDR3 in DNA: TGTGCCAGCAGTGCCGACCCTTCCAGAAGTAATTCACCCCTCCACTTT. This translates into CASSADPSRSNSPLHF.

There are a few counts of this clonotype. The chain employs TRBV6-4 and TRBJ2-3; weak D call: TRBD1 (6 bases). The germline V and J ends were trimmed by 2 bases and 2 bases, with 17 bases remaining between them. The CDR3 is made up of 17 amino acids. The germline CDR1 and CDR2 sequences are MRHNA and SNTAGT. The CDR3, as DNA: TGTGCCAGCAGTGACGCTGATGGACAGTTCTTCACAGATACGCAGTATTTT. It encodes CASSDADGQFFTDTQYF.

Relative to its sample, this clonotype is medium-sized (0.01 to 0.1%). This chain uses TRBV7-8 with TRBJ1-6; 10 bases fit TRBD1. This CDR3 region has 16 residues. V gave up 6 bases and J gave up 7 bases; unmatched junction bases: 9. Germline V gives CDR1 SGHVS, CDR2 FQNEAQ. Here the CDR3 reads CASSFILGQGNSPLHF. As DNA, the CDR3 is TGTGCCAGCAGTTTTATTCTGGGACAGGGGAATTCACCCCTCCACTTT.

This clonotype was observed a few times. The V gene is TRBV10-3, the J gene TRBJ2-3; 14 bases align to TRBD2. Germline-derived CDR1 and CDR2 are ENHRY and SYGVKD. V trimming: 5 bases; J trimming: 4 bases; junction bases outside the gene matches: 2. The CDR3 covers 15 residues. The CDR3 DNA reads TGTGCCATCAGTTTGACTAGCGGGGGGGCAGATACGCAGTATTTT. It translates to CAISLTSGGADTQYF.

V gene TRBV24-1 combines with J gene TRBJ2-3; the match to TRBD1 covers 7 bases. Germline V gene lookup returns CDR1 KGHDR and CDR2 SFDVKD. The trim removed 0 bases at V and 1 base at J, leaving 3 bases unmatched. The CDR3 is 16 residues long. This CDR3 reads CATSDLGQGGTDTQYF. Written as DNA, the CDR3 is TGTGCCACCAGTGATTTGGGGCAGGGGGGCACAGATACGCAGTATTTT.

The V gene is TRBV10-3, the J gene TRBJ1-3; D ambiguous. There are 14 residues in the CDR3. Trimming left V 4 bases short and J 0 bases short, with 7 bases between. Germline CDR1 ENHRY, CDR2 SYGVKD. CDR3 protein: CAISGGSSGNTIYF. CDR3 DNA: TGTGCCATCAGTGGCGGAAGCTCTGGAAACACCATATATTTT.

This chain links TRBV6-1 with TRBJ1-6; 9 positions agree with TRBD1. CDR1 is MNHNS and CDR2 is SASEGT in the germline V gene. The CDR3 sequence is 17 residues long. Germline trimming cut 6 bases from V and 2 bases from J; bases unmatched to any gene: 8. CDR3 amino acids: CASRQDRGSTYNSPLHF. The CDR3, as DNA: TGTGCCAGCAGACAGGACAGGGGTAGCACCTATAATTCACCCCTCCACTTT.

The rearrangement links TRBV7-2 to TRBJ1-6; D gene uncertain. Trimming stripped 3 bases from V and 1 base from J, with 4 bases between. CDR3 size: 14 residues. The germline CDR1 and CDR2 sequences are SGHTA and FQGNSA. The chain's CDR3 is CASSFRSYNSPLHF. DNA for the CDR3: TGTGCCAGCAGCTTTCGGTCCTATAATTCACCCCTCCACTTT.

This clonotype was seen a handful of times. The chain employs TRBV10-3 and TRBJ2-5, with D perhaps TRBD2 (5 bases). V lost 0 bases and J 5 bases, leaving 10 bases between the germline ends. This CDR3 contains 14 residues. Germline CDR1 reads ENHRY; CDR2 reads SYGVKD. The CDR3 protein is CAISESEGRETQYF. The CDR3 DNA is TGTGCCATCAGTGAGTCCGAGGGTCGGGAGACCCAGTACTTC.

This clonotype turned up a few times. The chain couples TRBV6-1 to TRBJ1-3; D may be TRBD1 (6 bases). This CDR3 region has 13 residues. The V gene's germline CDR1 is MNHNS and CDR2 SASEGT. Trimming shortened V by 6 bases and J by 3 bases, and 9 bases separated the two germline ends. CDR3 nucleotide sequence: TGTGCCAGCAGGACAGGCCTTGGAAACACCATATATTTT. This codes for CASRTGLGNTIYF.

Only a few counts were recorded for this clonotype. The chain combines TRBV6-1 with TRBJ1-5; the D gene is possibly TRBD1 (6 bases). V was trimmed by 7 bases and J by 4 bases, leaving 17 bases between them. The germline CDR1 and CDR2 sequences are MNHNS and SASEGT. The CDR3 is 15 amino acids. CDR3 sequence reads: CASTRSGGANQPQHF. CDR3 nucleotides: TGTGCCAGCACGAGAAGTGGGGGGGCGAATCAGCCCCAGCATTTT.

V usage is TRBV12-3 or TRBV12-4 and J usage is TRBJ2-7; TRBD1 agrees at 9 bases. J gave up 6 bases and V 5 bases, and 11 bases lay outside the gene matches. The CDR3 has 15 residues. The CDR3 loop reads CASSPQQGALGEQYF. CDR3 in DNA: TGTGCCAGCAGTCCCCAACAGGGGGCTCTCGGCGAGCAGTACTTC.

The chain combines TRBV7-8 with TRBJ2-7, with a weak D call TRBD2 (6 bases). With 7 bases removed from V and 2 bases from J, the gap between germline ends came to 15 bases. CDR3 length equals 14 residues. Germline V CDR1 and CDR2: SGHVS, FQNEAQ. The CDR3 sequence: CASTTRDSTYEQYF. The DNA of the CDR3 is TGTGCCAGCACCACCCGGGACTCTACCTACGAGCAGTACTTC.

In nucleotides, the CDR3 is TGTGCCAGCAGTTTAGCGCTAGCGGGGGTTAGCACAGATACGCAGTATTTT. This translates into CASSLALAGVSTDTQYF. The chain carries TRBV12-3 or TRBV12-4 and TRBJ2-3; 10 bases match TRBD2. CDR3 length equals 17 residues. V lost 0 bases to trimming and J lost 0 bases; unmatched junction nucleotides: 3.

This sequence joins TRBV19 and TRBJ1-1; unclear D gene. The length of the CDR3 is 14 residues. CDR1 is LNHDA and CDR2 is SQIVND in the germline V gene (reference sequence). V lost 1 base to trimming and J lost 1 base, with 7 bases between them. CDR3 sequence (DNA): TGTGCCAGTAGTATAGGGGCAGAGAACACTGAAGCTTTCTTT. This sequence encodes CASSIGAENTEAFF.

The V call is TRBV12-3 or TRBV12-4, the J call TRBJ1-1; D unresolved. This CDR3 is built from 13 residues. V lost 2 bases and J lost 4, with 8 bases in between. CDR3 nucleotide sequence: TGTGCCAGCAGTTTAATTGAGGGCACTGAAGCTTTCTTT. Its translation is CASSLIEGTEAFF.

This rearrangement joins TRBV6-2 or TRBV6-3 to TRBJ1-2; tentative D call: TRBD1 (6 bases). The germline gives CDR1 MNHEY, CDR2 SVGEGT. Trimming stripped 6 bases from V and 4 bases from J, with 15 bases between. The CDR3 extends over 14 amino acids. CDR3 DNA: TGTGCCAGCAGGACGGCCGGGACAATCTATGGCTACACCTTC. Protein sequence: CASRTAGTIYGYTF.

The V and J genes are TRBV19 and TRBJ1-2; the D gene is possibly TRBD1 (5 bases). V dropped 5 bases and J dropped 7 bases, with 17 bases sitting between them. Germline lookup yields CDR1 LNHDA and CDR2 SQIVND (reference sequence). This CDR3 spans 14 amino acids. CDR3 amino acids: CASSSGTGFGGYTF. The DNA of the CDR3 is TGTGCCAGTAGTTCCGGGACTGGTTTTGGTGGCTACACCTTC.

This clonotype turned up a few times. The V call is TRBV25-1, the J call TRBJ2-2; D is unresolved. Trimming took off 4 bases at V and 0 bases at J, with 6 bases between the two ends. CDR1 and CDR2 (germline): MGHDK, SYGVNS. This CDR3 has 14 residues. CDR3 DNA: TGTGCCAGCAGTGTGACACCGAACACCGGGGAGCTGTTTTTT. This gives the protein CASSVTPNTGELFF.